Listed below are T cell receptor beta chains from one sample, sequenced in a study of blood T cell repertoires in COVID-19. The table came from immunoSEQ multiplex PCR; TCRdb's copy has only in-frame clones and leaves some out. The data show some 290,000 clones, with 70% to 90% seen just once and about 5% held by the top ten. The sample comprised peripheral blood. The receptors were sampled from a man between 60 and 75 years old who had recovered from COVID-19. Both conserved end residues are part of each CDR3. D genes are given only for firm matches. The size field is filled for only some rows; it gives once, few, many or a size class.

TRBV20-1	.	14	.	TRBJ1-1	TGCAGTGCTCGTGTCGGGGGACCGAACACTGAAGCTTTCTTT	CSARVGGPNTEAFF
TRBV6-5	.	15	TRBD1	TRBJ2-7	TGTGCCAGCAGCCAAACCTGGACAGGGGTTTTTGAGCAGTACTTC	CASSQTWTGVFEQYF
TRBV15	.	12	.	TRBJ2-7	TGTGCCACCAGCATGATCGGTTACGAGCAGTACTTC	CATSMIGYEQYF
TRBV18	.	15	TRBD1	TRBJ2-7	TGTGCCAGCTCACCGGAACAGGGGGCAAGGAACGAGCAGTACTTC	CASSPEQGARNEQYF
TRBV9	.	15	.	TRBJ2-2	TGTGCCAGCAGCAACCGGGACTTCGCCGGTGGGGAGCTGTTTTTT	CASSNRDFAGGELFF
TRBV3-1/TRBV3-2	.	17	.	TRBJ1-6	TGTGCCAGCAGCCAAGAGTGGTCCGGGAGAAATAATTCACCCCTCCACTTT	CASSQEWSGRNNSPLHF
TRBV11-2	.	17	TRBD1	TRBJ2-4	TGTGCCAGCAGCCCAAACCGACAGGGAAGGGGCAAAAACATTCAGTACTTC	CASSPNRQGRGKNIQYF
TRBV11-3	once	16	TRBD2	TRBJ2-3	TGTGCCAGCAGCTCCGGACTAGCGGGACTCACAGATACGCAGTATTTT	CASSSGLAGLTDTQYF
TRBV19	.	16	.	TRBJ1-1	TGTGCCAGTAGTATCGGACGGGGGGGGATGAACACTGAAGCTTTCTTT	CASSIGRGGMNTEAFF
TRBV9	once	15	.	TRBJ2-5	TGTGCCAGCAGCGTAGACCAGCGCCCTCCGGAGACCCAGTACTTC	CASSVDQRPPETQYF
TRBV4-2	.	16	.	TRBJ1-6	TGTGCCAGCCGACCGGACTCGAGCTCCCATAATTCACCCCTCCACTTT	CASRPDSSSHNSPLHF
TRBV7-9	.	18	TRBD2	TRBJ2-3	TGTGCCAGCAGCTTCCCCCGGACTAGCGGGGGCGACACAGATACGCAGTATTTT	CASSFPRTSGGDTDTQYF
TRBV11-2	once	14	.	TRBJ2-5	TGTGCCAGCAGCTTAGCTGGACAGCAAGAGACCCAGTACTTC	CASSLAGQQETQYF
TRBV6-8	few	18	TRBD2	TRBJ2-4	TGTGCCAGCAGTTCTTGTTTAGGGACTAGCGGGTTCAAAAACATTCAGTACTTC	CASSSCLGTSGFKNIQYF
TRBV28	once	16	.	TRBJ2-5	TGTGCCAGCAGTTTGCCCGACACCCTACCCCCAGAGACCCAGTACTTC	CASSLPDTLPPETQYF
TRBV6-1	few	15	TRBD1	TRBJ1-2	TGTGCCAGCAGTGAAGAACAGGGGGCTGGGTATGGCTACACCTTC	CASSEEQGAGYGYTF
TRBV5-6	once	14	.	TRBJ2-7	TGTGCCAGCAGCCGACAGGTTTATTCCTACGAGCAGTACTTC	CASSRQVYSYEQYF
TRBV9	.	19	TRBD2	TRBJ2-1	TGTGCCAGCAGCGTAGCATCTAGCGGGAGACGCAGAGCCTACAATGAGCAGTTCTTC	CASSVASSGRRRAYNEQFF
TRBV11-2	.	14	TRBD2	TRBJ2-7	TGTGCCAGCAGCTTAGTTGCGGGGGGAGGTGAGCAGTACTTC	CASSLVAGGGEQYF
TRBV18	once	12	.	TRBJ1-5	TGTGCCAGCTCACGGGAGGATCAGCCCCAGCATTTT	CASSREDQPQHF
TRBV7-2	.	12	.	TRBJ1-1	TGTGCCAGCAGCTTAGCGGGCCGTGTGGCGTTCTTT	CASSLAGRVAFF
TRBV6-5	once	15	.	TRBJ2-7	TGTGCCAGCACCCCCTCACTGGGGGCATCCTACGAGCAGTACTTC	CASTPSLGASYEQYF
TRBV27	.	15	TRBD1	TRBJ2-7	TGTGCCAGCAGTTCCTTGGCACAGGGGGGCCACGAGCAGTACTTC	CASSSLAQGGHEQYF
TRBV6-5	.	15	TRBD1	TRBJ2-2	TGTGCCAGCAGAACCGGGACAGGGGGCCCCGGGGAGCTGTTTTTT	CASRTGTGGPGELFF
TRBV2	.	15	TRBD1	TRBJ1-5	TGTGCCAGCACCGGCGGGACAGGGAACAATCAGCCCCAGCATTTT	CASTGGTGNNQPQHF
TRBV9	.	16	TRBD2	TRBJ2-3	TGTGCCAGCAGCCCGGGACTAGCGGGGCCCCTGGATACGCAGTATTTT	CASSPGLAGPLDTQYF
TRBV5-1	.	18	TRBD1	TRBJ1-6	TGCGCCAGCAGCTTGAGGACAGGGGCGAGCTCCTATAATTCACCCCTCCACTTT	CASSLRTGASSYNSPLHF
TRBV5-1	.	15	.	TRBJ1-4	TGCGCCAGCAGCTTGGACGGGTCAACTAATGAAAAACTGTTTTTT	CASSLDGSTNEKLFF
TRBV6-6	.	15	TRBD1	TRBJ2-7	TGTGCCAGCAGGCAGCCGGGACAGGGGGCAGACGAGCAGTACTTC	CASRQPGQGADEQYF
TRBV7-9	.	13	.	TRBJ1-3	TGTGCCAGCAGCTTGGACATTGGAAACACCATATATTTT	CASSLDIGNTIYF
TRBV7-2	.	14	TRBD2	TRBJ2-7	TGTGCCAGCGGAAACCAAGCGGGGCCCTACGAGCAGTACTTC	CASGNQAGPYEQYF
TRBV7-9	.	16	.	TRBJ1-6	TGTGCCAGCAGCTTCCTAGGGGGCTCCTATAATTCACCCCTCCACTTT	CASSFLGGSYNSPLHF
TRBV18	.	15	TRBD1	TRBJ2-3	TGTGCCAGCTCACCGGACAGGGGAAGCACAGATACGCAGTATTTT	CASSPDRGSTDTQYF
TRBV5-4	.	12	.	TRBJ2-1	TGTGCCAGCAGCTTTAATTCCGATGAGCAGTTCTTC	CASSFNSDEQFF
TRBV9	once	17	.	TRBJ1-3	TGTGCCAGCAGCGTAGAACTTTGGGCCGACTCTGGAAACACCATATATTTT	CASSVELWADSGNTIYF
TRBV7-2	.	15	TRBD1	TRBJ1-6	TGTGCCAGCAGCTTATCATCAGGGGGTAATTCACCCCTCCACTTT	CASSLSSGGNSPLHF
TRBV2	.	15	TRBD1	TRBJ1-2	TGTGCCAGCAGTGAACCCAAGGGACAGAGCTATGGCTACACCTTC	CASSEPKGQSYGYTF
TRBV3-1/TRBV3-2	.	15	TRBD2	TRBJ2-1	TGTGCCAGCAGCCAGGGACTAGACTCCTACAATGAGCAGTTCTTC	CASSQGLDSYNEQFF
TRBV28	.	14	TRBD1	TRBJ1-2	TGTGCCAGCAGAACAGGGGGCGCGTTTTATGGCTACACCTTC	CASRTGGAFYGYTF
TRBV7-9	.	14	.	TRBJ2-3	TGTGCCAGCACCCGAGGGGGGGGCACAGATACGCAGTATTTT	CASTRGGGTDTQYF
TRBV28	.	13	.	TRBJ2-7	TGTGCCAGCAGTTTATCGAGGACCTACGAGCAGTACTTC	CASSLSRTYEQYF
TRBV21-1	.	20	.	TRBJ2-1	TGTGCCAGCAGCAATCTTAACCAGGGATCTAGGGATCGGTCCTACAATGAGCAGTTCTTC	CASSNLNQGSRDRSYNEQFF